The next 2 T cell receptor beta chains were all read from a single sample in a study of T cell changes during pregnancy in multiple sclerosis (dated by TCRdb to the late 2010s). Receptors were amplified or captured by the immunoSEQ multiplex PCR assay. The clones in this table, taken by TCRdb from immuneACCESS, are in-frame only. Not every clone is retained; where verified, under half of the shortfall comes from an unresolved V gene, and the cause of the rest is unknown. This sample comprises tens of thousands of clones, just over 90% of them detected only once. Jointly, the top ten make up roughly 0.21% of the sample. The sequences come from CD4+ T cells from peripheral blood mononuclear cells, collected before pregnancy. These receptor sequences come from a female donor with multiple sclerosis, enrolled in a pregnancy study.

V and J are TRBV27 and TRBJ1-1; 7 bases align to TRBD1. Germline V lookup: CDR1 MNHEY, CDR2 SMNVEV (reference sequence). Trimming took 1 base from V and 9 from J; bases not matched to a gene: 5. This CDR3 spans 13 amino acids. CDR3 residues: CASSLFGTAQAFF. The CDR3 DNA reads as TGTGCCAGCAGTTTATTCGGGACAGCCCAAGCTTTCTTT.

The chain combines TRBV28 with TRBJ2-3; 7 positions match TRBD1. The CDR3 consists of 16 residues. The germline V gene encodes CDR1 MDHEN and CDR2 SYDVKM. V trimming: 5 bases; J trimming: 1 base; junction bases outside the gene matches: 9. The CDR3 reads CASSLRGTARTDTQYF. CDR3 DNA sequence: TGTGCCAGCAGTCTACGTGGGACAGCGCGCACAGATACGCAGTATTTT.